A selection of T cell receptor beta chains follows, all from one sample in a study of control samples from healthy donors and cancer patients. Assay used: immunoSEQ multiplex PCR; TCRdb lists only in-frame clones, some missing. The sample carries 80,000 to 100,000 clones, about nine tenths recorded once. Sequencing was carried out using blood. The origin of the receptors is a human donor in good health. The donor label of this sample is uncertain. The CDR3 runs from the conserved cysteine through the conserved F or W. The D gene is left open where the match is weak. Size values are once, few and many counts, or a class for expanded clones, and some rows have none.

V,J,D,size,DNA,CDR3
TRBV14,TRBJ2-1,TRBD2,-,TGTGCCAGCAGGCCTATGGGCGGGGGGGCTTCAAGCTCCTACAATGAGCAGTTCTTC,CASRPMGGGASSSYNEQFF
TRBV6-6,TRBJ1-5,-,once,TGTGCCAGCAGTTACTCTGGGTTAGATCAGCCCCAGCATTTT,CASSYSGLDQPQHF
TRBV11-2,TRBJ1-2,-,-,TGTGCCAGCACAAGATCTGGCAGGGACTATGGCTACACCTTC,CASTRSGRDYGYTF
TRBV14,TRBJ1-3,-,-,TGTGCCAGCAGCCGGGGGCGCTCCTCTGGAAACACCATATATTTT,CASSRGRSSGNTIYF
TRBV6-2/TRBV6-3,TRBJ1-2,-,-,TGTGCCACCAGCACTCAGGGGAACTATGGCTACACCTTC,CATSTQGNYGYTF
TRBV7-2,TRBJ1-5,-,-,TGTGCCAGCAGCGCTCAGGGTGATCAGCCCCAGCATTTT,CASSAQGDQPQHF
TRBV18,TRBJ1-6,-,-,TGTGCCAGCTCACCACCCGGCGGGAATAATTCACCCCTCCACTTT,CASSPPGGNNSPLHF
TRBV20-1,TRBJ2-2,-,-,TGCAGTGCTAGTACAACTCGGGCGGGCGGGGAGCTGTTTTTT,CSASTTRAGGELFF
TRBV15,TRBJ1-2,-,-,TGTGCCACCAGCAGAGACGGGCAGACAAGTTATGGCTACACCTTC,CATSRDGQTSYGYTF
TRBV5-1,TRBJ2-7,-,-,TGCGCCAGCAGCTTGACCTCCACTTCCTACGAGCAGTACTTC,CASSLTSTSYEQYF
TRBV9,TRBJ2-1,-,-,TGTGCCAGCAGCCCCAGTGCCGAGGGGCATGAGCAGTTCTTC,CASSPSAEGHEQFF
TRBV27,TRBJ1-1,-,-,TGTGCCAGCAGTTTATCGAGGGGACTGATCACTGAAGCTTTCTTT,CASSLSRGLITEAFF
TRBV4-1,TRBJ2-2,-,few,TGCGCCAGCAGCCAAAGCGATATGGGGTTCACCGGGGAGCTGTTTTTT,CASSQSDMGFTGELFF
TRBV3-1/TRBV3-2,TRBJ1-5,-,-,TGTGCCAGCAGCCAAGGGACAAATAGCAATCAGCCCCAGCATTTT,CASSQGTNSNQPQHF
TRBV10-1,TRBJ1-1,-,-,TGCGCCAGCAGCCAGACAGGGAACACTGAAGCTTTCTTT,CASSQTGNTEAFF
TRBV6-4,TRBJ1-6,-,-,TGTGCCAGCAGTGAACAGACCGCTTATAATTCACCCCTCCACTTT,CASSEQTAYNSPLHF
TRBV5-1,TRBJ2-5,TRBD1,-,TGCGCCAGCAGTTCCGCCCGACAGGGGCGAGAGACCCAGTACTTC,CASSSARQGRETQYF
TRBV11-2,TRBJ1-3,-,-,TGTGCCAGCAGCTTAACTCCGAGCCGGGGAAACACCATATATTTT,CASSLTPSRGNTIYF
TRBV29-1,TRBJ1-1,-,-,TGCAGCGTTGTAAAGAGGGAGAGCACTGAAGCTTTCTTT,CSVVKRESTEAFF
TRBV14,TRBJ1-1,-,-,TGTGCCAGCAGCCACACTACAGCGTCCACCGCTGAAGCTTTCTTT,CASSHTTASTAEAFF
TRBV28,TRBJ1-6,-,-,TGTGCCAGCAGTTTGAAGGCTCGTAATTCACCCCTCCACTTT,CASSLKARNSPLHF
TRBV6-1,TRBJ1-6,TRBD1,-,TGTGCCAGCAGTGCCCCCAGGGGGTTTGGCTCCTATAATTCACCCCTCCACTTT,CASSAPRGFGSYNSPLHF
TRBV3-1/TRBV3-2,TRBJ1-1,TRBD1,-,TGTGCCAGCAGCCCCAGGGGGGTAACTGAAGCTTTCTTT,CASSPRGVTEAFF
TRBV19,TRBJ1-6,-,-,TGTGCCAGTAGTATAAATCAAGGGTCACCCCTCCACTTT,CASSINQGSPLHF
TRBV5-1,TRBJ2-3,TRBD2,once,TGCGCCAGCAGCCCTACCCCCCTAGCGGGCCTACCTCAGAGCACAGATACGCAGTATTTT,CASSPTPLAGLPQSTDTQYF
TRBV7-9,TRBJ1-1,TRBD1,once,TGTGCCAGCAGAACTAAGGGGGCAGATGGAACTGAAGCTTTCTTT,CASRTKGADGTEAFF
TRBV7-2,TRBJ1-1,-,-,TGTGCCAGCGGGCTCCGGACACTAATGAACACTGAAGCTTTCTTT,CASGLRTLMNTEAFF
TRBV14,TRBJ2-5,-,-,TGTGCCAGCAGCCAAGTAGTAGCCGAGACCCAGTACTTC,CASSQVVAETQYF
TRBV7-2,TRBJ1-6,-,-,TGTGCCAGCAGCTTAGGAGGGGAATTAATTTCACCCCTCCACTTT,CASSLGGELISPLHF
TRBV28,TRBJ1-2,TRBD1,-,TGTGCCAGCAGCTGGGGACAGGAGAGCTATGGCTACACCTTC,CASSWGQESYGYTF
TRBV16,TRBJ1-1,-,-,TGTGCCAGCCTTGAAGGGGGGTCCGAAGCTTTCTTT,CASLEGGSEAFF
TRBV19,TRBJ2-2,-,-,TGTGCCAGTAACCGAGGCAATTCGAGGGCCGGGGAGCTGTTTTTT,CASNRGNSRAGELFF
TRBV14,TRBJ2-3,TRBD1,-,TGTGCCAGCAGCCAAGATCATGGGACAGGGAAGTATTTT,CASSQDHGTGKYF
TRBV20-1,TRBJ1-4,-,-,TGCAGTGCTAGAGATGGGCGGAAACTGTTTTTT,CSARDGRKLFF
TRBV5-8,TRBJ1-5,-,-,TGTGCCAGCAGCTTCGGGACGGCTAATCAGCCCCAGCATTTT,CASSFGTANQPQHF
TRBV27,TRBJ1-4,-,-,TGTGCCAGCAGTTTAAGAGGTGGAAAACTGTTTTTT,CASSLRGGKLFF
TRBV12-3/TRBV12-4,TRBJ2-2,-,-,TGTGCCAGCAGTTTCATCGAGACCGGGGAGCTGTTTTTT,CASSFIETGELFF
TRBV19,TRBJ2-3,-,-,TGTGCCAGTGGCGCAGATACGCAGTATTTT,CASGADTQYF
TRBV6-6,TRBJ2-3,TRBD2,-,TGTGCCAGCACTAGCGGGGTCACAGATACGCAGTATTTT,CASTSGVTDTQYF
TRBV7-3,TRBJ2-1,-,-,TGTGCCAGCAGCCCAGAGGGCGCCGTAACCTACAATGAGCAGTTCTTC,CASSPEGAVTYNEQFF
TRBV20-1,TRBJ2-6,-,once,TGCAGTGCAAGTCAGGGATCTGGGGCCAACGTCCTGACTTTC,CSASQGSGANVLTF
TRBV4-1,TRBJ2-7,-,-,TGCGCCAGCAGCCCTAAAACGGACATCCTCTCCTACGAGCAGTACTTC,CASSPKTDILSYEQYF
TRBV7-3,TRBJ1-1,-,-,TGTGCCAGCAGCCTGGACCCGGGAAAGAACACTGAAGCTTTCTTT,CASSLDPGKNTEAFF
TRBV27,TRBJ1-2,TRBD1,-,TGTGCCAGCCGAAATTACCAGACAGGGGCCTATGGCTACACCTTC,CASRNYQTGAYGYTF
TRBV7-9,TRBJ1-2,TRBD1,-,TGTGCCAGCAGTCCCGGACAGGGTTCACATTATGGCTACACCTTC,CASSPGQGSHYGYTF
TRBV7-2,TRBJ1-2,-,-,TGTGCCAGCAGCTTAGACAGGGTCGGCTACACCTTC,CASSLDRVGYTF
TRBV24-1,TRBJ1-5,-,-,TGTGCCACCAGTGACCCTCATCAGCCCCAGCATTTT,CATSDPHQPQHF
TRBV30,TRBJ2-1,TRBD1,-,TGTGCCTGTAAAGACAGGGCCGGCTACAATGAGCAGTTCTTC,CACKDRAGYNEQFF
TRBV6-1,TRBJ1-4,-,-,TGTGCCAGCAGTGAAGGATGGTGGCAGGGACTCTCGTCTGAAAAACTGTTTTTT,CASSEGWWQGLSSEKLFF
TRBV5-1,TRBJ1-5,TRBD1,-,TGCGCCAGCAGCTTTTCGACAGGGAGCAATCAGCCCCAGCATTTT,CASSFSTGSNQPQHF
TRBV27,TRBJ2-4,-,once,TGTGCCAGCAGTAAGGGAGACAGGGCCAAAAACATTCAGTACTTC,CASSKGDRAKNIQYF
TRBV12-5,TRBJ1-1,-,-,TGTGCTAGTGGCTTCGAACACGGACTCATGAACACTGAAGCTTTCTTT,CASGFEHGLMNTEAFF
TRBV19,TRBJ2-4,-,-,TGTGCCAGTAATGCCGGGACGGTCCTAGCCAAAAACATTCAGTACTTC,CASNAGTVLAKNIQYF
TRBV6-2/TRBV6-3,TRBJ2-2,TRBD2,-,TGTGCCAGCAGTCCCTATGGCGGGGGGGCAACCGGGGAGCTGTTTTTT,CASSPYGGGATGELFF
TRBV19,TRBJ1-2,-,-,TGTGCCAGTAGTCTCCTAGGTCCCCGGGGCTCCGGCTACACCTTC,CASSLLGPRGSGYTF